This T cell receptor beta chain was identified in a study of metastatic and nonmetastatic thyroid tumors. MiXCR was used by TCRdb to re-call the PCR reads. In the table there are approximately 3,700 clones, roughly a third of which are singletons. This clone has only a few counts. Thyroid surgery was preceded by no treatment in any patient. Sequenced: adjacent normal tissue. This sequence was found in a female donor with papillary thyroid cancer or a benign thyroid nodule (not recorded which). Some clones in this sample may be carry-over from other donors' samples.

The CDR3: CASSYSPSSSGNTIYF. The CDR3, as DNA: TGTGCCAGCAGTTACTCACCCAGCTCCTCTGGAAACACCATATATTTT. The rearrangement joins TRBV6-5 to TRBJ1-3; D call uncertain. In germline, CDR1 is MNHEY, CDR2 SVGAGI. The CDR3 consists of 16 residues. V dropped 0 bases and J dropped 0 bases, with 9 bases sitting between them.